What follows are 16 T cell receptor beta chains derived from one specimen sequenced in a study of T cells in Graves' hyperthyroidism and ophthalmopathy. Amplified TCR beta CDR3 regions came from RNA transcripts. HTBI primers were employed in a first-round RT-PCR of the TCR CDR3. TCRdb passed the multiplex PCR reads through MiXCR, listing each CDR3 protein once. The sample yields more than 550,000 distinct CDR3 sequences, roughly a sixth seen once. Sequenced: blood. The source of these receptors is a woman in her fifties or sixties with Graves' hyperthyroidism that later progressed to Graves' ophthalmopathy.

The table lists this clonotype with many counts. The V gene is TRBV11-2, the J gene TRBJ2-5; 10 nucleotides agree with TRBD2. The germline CDR1 and CDR2 sequences are SGHAT and FQNNGV. The CDR3 is 13 amino acids. V dropped 7 bases and J dropped 1; count of bases not matched to a gene: 0. The CDR3 region has the DNA TGTGCCAGCAAGCGGGGGGGCCAAGAGACCCAGTACTTC. Protein sequence: CASKRGGQETQYF.

This clonotype was counted a few times. V and J are TRBV20-1 and TRBJ2-2; D is perhaps TRBD1 (6 bases). The CDR3 has 15 amino acids. Deletions cut 0 bases from V and 7 bases from J, with 15 bases between. Germline V gene data show CDR1 as DFQATT and CDR2 as SNEGSKA (reference sequence). This CDR3 is CSARDLQGMGGELFF. In DNA form, the CDR3 reads TGCAGTGCTAGAGACCTTCAGGGGATGGGCGGGGAGCTGTTTTTT.

This clonotype was found many times. The V call is TRBV5-1, the J call TRBJ1-1, with D possibly TRBD1 on 6 matching bases. The CDR3 spans 14 residues. The V gene's germline CDR1 is SGHRS and CDR2 YFSETQ. The germline V and J ends were trimmed by 0 bases and 7 bases, with 13 bases remaining between them. The CDR3 bases are TGCGCCAGCAGCTTGGATTTGACAGGCGTTGAAGCTTTCTTT. Translation gives CASSLDLTGVEAFF.

This clonotype was seen more than once but under ten times. The J gene is TRBJ2-2, the V gene TRBV18; possibly TRBD1 for D (6 bases). V was shortened by 6 bases and J by 0 bases, with 11 bases between the two germline ends. Germline assignment: CDR1 KGHSH and CDR2 LQKENI. The CDR3 length is 15 residues. The CDR3 spells CASSQGNSNTGELFF. The CDR3 bases are TGTGCCAGCTCCCAGGGGAATTCGAACACCGGGGAGCTGTTTTTT.

This clonotype has a count of ten or more. The J gene is TRBJ1-2, the V gene TRBV7-9; D is unclear. V dropped 2 bases and J dropped 6 bases, with 13 bases sitting between them. Germline V gene data show CDR1 as SEHNR and CDR2 as FQNEAQ (reference sequence). The CDR3 is made up of 14 amino acids. CDR3 DNA sequence: TGTGCCAGCAGCTTATATGAGGCCCTGGATGGCTACACCTTC. This encodes CASSLYEALDGYTF.

This clonotype has at least ten counts. The CDR3 sequence: CASSQALAGSDTQYF. For the CDR3, the DNA is TGTGCCAGCAGCCAAGCCCTAGCGGGGTCAGATACGCAGTATTTT. This rearrangement joins TRBV3-1 to TRBJ2-3; 9 bases are shared with TRBD2. Germline loops: CDR1 LGHDT, CDR2 YNNKEL (reference sequence). The CDR3 sequence is 15 residues long. With V trimmed by 1 base and J by 4 bases, 3 bases remained unmatched.

CDR3 nucleotides: TGCAGCGTAACCGGGACTGCAGACACCGGGGAGCTGTTTTTT. The encoded protein is CSVTGTADTGELFF. The J gene is TRBJ2-2, the V gene TRBV29-1; possible D gene TRBD2, 6 bases. Germline CDR1 and CDR2: SQVTM and ANQGSEA. V gave up 6 bases and J gave up 3 bases, with 14 bases separating them. The CDR3 covers 14 residues.

Many counts were recorded for this clonotype. This sequence joins TRBV12-3 or TRBV12-4 and TRBJ1-2; D may be TRBD1 (5 bases). Trimming removed 6 bases from V and 5 bases from J, with 19 bases in between. The CDR3 sequence is 15 residues long. The CDR3 region has the DNA TGTGCCAGCAGCCGGTCGGGCCAGGGAGGGTATGGCTACACCTTC. Residues: CASSRSGQGGYGYTF.

This clonotype was recorded a few times. Here the CDR3 reads CASSPDRLPEVTEAFF. CDR3 nucleotides: TGTGCCAGCAGCCCCGACAGGCTCCCGGAAGTCACTGAAGCTTTCTTT. The chain couples TRBV5-4 to TRBJ1-1, with TRBD1 as a possible D gene (6 bases). V gave up 4 bases and J gave up 4 bases, with 20 bases separating them. Germline V gene data show CDR1 as SGHNT and CDR2 as YYREEE (reference sequence). The CDR3 length is 16 residues.

This clonotype was observed many times. This chain links TRBV5-1 with TRBJ2-1; 13 nucleotides agree with TRBD2. The CDR3 consists of 16 residues. V lost 4 bases, J lost 5 bases, and 6 bases stayed unmatched. Germline V gene lookup returns CDR1 SGHRS and CDR2 YFSETQ. CDR3 in DNA: TGCGCCAGCAGCCCTGGGGGACTAGCGGGGAACAATGAGCAGTTCTTC. Its translation is CASSPGGLAGNNEQFF.

This clonotype was detected many times. The chain couples TRBV12-3 or TRBV12-4 to TRBJ1-5; 8 positions match TRBD1. The CDR3 has 14 amino acids. Trimming removed 5 bases from V and 6 bases from J; junction bases left unmatched: 6. CDR3 sequence reads: CASSPGGEFQPQHF. In DNA form, the CDR3 reads TGTGCCAGCAGTCCAGGGGGCGAATTTCAGCCCCAGCATTTT.

V usage is TRBV12-3 or TRBV12-4 and J usage is TRBJ2-3; 9 bases align to TRBD1. This CDR3 is 15 amino acids long. V dropped 5 bases and J dropped 3; count of bases not matched to a gene: 6. The CDR3 DNA sequence: TGTGCCAGCAGTCCCGGGACAGGGTGGACAGATACGCAGTATTTT. It yields the protein CASSPGTGWTDTQYF.

The chain is built from TRBV5-6 and TRBJ2-6; a weak D match, TRBD2 (5 bases). Germline assignment: CDR1 SGHDT and CDR2 YYEEEE. This CDR3 is 15 amino acids long. V lost 4 bases and J 2 bases, leaving 10 bases between the germline ends. CDR3 bases: TGTGCCAGCAGCGAGGGCCCGGCTGGGGCCAACGTCCTGACTTTC. Translating gives CASSEGPAGANVLTF.

This clonotype was seen ten or more times. This chain uses TRBV7-9 with TRBJ2-2, with D possibly matching TRBD2 (6 bases). Looked up from germline, CDR1 is SEHNR and CDR2 is FQNEAQ (reference sequence). V lost 5 bases to trimming and J lost 1 base, with 14 bases between them. The CDR3 runs to 16 residues. The CDR3 region is CASSPRGTGNTGELFF. The CDR3 bases are TGTGCCAGCAGCCCACGCGGGACGGGGAACACCGGGGAGCTGTTTTTT.

This clonotype was recorded many times. J is TRBJ1-3 and V is TRBV20-1, with unresolved D. Trimming shortened V by 3 bases and J by 1 base, and 13 bases separated the two germline ends. Per the germline V gene, CDR1 is DFQATT and CDR2 is SNEGSKA (reference sequence). CDR3 length: 15 residues. The CDR3 here is CSASGEPGSGNTIYF. DNA for the CDR3: TGCAGTGCTAGTGGAGAGCCAGGTTCTGGAAACACCATATATTTT.

V and J are TRBV14 and TRBJ1-2; TRBD1 is a possible D gene (6 bases). In germline, CDR1 is SGHDN, CDR2 FVKESK. The ends were cut back, 0 bases at V and 4 bases at J, with 9 bases in the middle. The CDR3 extends over 14 amino acids. The CDR3 bases are TGTGCCAGCAGCCAAGAGGGGGGCGTCTATGGCTACACCTTC. Amino acids: CASSQEGGVYGYTF.